These 24 T cell receptor beta chains share one sample of origin, sequenced in a study of siplizumab effects on memory and regulatory T cells. The data were produced by immunoSEQ multiplex PCR, yet TCRdb's version contains in-frame clones alone and is incomplete. This table holds over 100,000 clones, approximately 92% found once. Sequences were obtained from non-Treg CD4+ T cells sorted from blood. Receptors were obtained from a human donor in good health.

The chain links TRBV4-1 to TRBJ1-1; D ambiguous. Trimming removed 4 bases at V and 4 bases at J, with 13 bases between. The CDR3 is 14 residues long. Germline values: CDR1 MGHRA, CDR2 YSYEKL. The CDR3 reads CASSPGRAPTEAFF. The CDR3 region has the DNA TGCGCCAGCAGCCCCGGCCGCGCCCCCACTGAAGCTTTCTTT.

The chain links TRBV5-1 to TRBJ1-1; unclear D gene. Trimming cost V 0 bases and J 1 base, with 4 bases left between them. The CDR3 contains 13 residues. The germline V gene has CDR1 SGHRS and CDR2 YFSETQ. The CDR3 reads CASSLGGNTEAFF. In DNA form, the CDR3 reads TGCGCCAGCAGCTTGGGAGGGAACACTGAAGCTTTCTTT.

V is TRBV7-9 and J is TRBJ1-6; maybe TRBD1 (5 bases). CDR1 SEHNR and CDR2 FQNEAQ come from the germline V gene (reference sequence). Trimming stripped 5 bases from V and 10 bases from J, with 18 bases between. The CDR3 totals 15 residues. The CDR3 DNA reads as TGTGCCAGCAGCCTCCAGGGAGGAATTTGGTCACCCCTCCACTTT. The encoded protein is CASSLQGGIWSPLHF.

The J gene is TRBJ2-5, the V gene TRBV10-3; TRBD1 might be the D (5 bases). Gene TRBJ2-7 matches the end of the DNA better, so the J call may be wrong. Germline V gives CDR1 ENHRY, CDR2 SYGVKD. This CDR3 contains 14 residues. The CDR3 is CAISESYRSHEQYF. The CDR3 bases are TGTGCCATCAGTGAGTCGTACAGGTCCCACGAGCAGTACTTC.

The J gene is TRBJ2-5, the V gene TRBV5-1, with D perhaps TRBD1 (6 bases). V was cut by 2 bases and J by 3 bases, with 11 bases left in between. CDR1 is SGHRS, CDR2 YFSETQ, per germline. The CDR3 spans 14 residues. The CDR3: CASSFMGDKETQYF. CDR3 bases: TGCGCCAGCAGCTTTATGGGGGACAAAGAGACCCAGTACTTC.

Here the CDR3 DNA reads TGTGCCAGCAGCTCCGATGGGGGGGGTGTGGTGGATACGCAGTATTTT. It specifies CASSSDGGGVVDTQYF. The chain recombines TRBV11-2 with TRBJ2-3; 7 nucleotides agree with TRBD2. Unmatched junction bases numbered 13, after V lost 4 bases and J lost 6 bases. The CDR3 has 16 residues. Germline V lookup: CDR1 SGHAT, CDR2 FQNNGV.

V is TRBV6-5 and J is TRBJ2-4; the D is unclear. Germline assignment: CDR1 MNHEY and CDR2 SVGAGI. This CDR3 is built from 13 residues. V lost 6 bases and J lost 1, with 7 bases in between. CDR3 nucleotides: TGTGCCAGCAGAGATAGGGCCAAAAACATTCAGTACTTC. Protein product: CASRDRAKNIQYF.

The chain links TRBV4-2 to TRBJ2-7; 9 bases align to TRBD2. V dropped 3 bases and J dropped 4; count of bases not matched to a gene: 22. CDR1 LGHNA and CDR2 YNFKEQ come from the germline V gene. The CDR3 runs 20 residues. CDR3 sequence (DNA): TGTGCCAGCAGCCACAGCAACGGGAGGCCTAGCGGGGTAGGAGTTTACGAGCAGTACTTC. It is translated as CASSHSNGRPSGVGVYEQYF.

This clone was detected once. This chain joins TRBV6-1 and TRBJ2-7, with 8 bases lining up with TRBD1. Trimming cost V 6 bases and J 5 bases; bases outside gene matches: 6. There are 13 residues in the CDR3. Germline values: CDR1 MNHNS, CDR2 SASEGT. The CDR3 DNA sequence: TGTGCCAGCAGACTCCCAGGGGGCGACGAGCAGTACTTC. This encodes CASRLPGGDEQYF.

This rearrangement joins TRBV9 to TRBJ2-7, with TRBD1 matching over 8 bases. The germline gives CDR1 SGDLS, CDR2 YYNGEE. This CDR3 has 18 amino acids. V dropped 0 bases and J dropped 5; count of bases not matched to a gene: 16. CDR3 coding DNA: TGTGCCAGCAGCGTAGCCCCCATGGTAGAGTCAGGGGGCCACGAGCAGTACTTC. Encoded protein: CASSVAPMVESGGHEQYF.

This chain joins TRBV28 and TRBJ1-5; 7 bases align to TRBD1. Germline loops: CDR1 MDHEN, CDR2 SYDVKM. This CDR3 region has 17 residues. V lost 4 bases to trimming and J lost 3 bases; unmatched junction nucleotides: 12. The CDR3 loop reads CASSSPNYRGTNQPQHF. DNA of the CDR3: TGTGCCAGCAGTTCACCCAACTACAGGGGTACCAATCAGCCCCAGCATTTT.

As to this clone: Other nucleotide sequences in the sample specify the same CDR3. V and J are TRBV7-9 and TRBJ2-5, with D unresolved. V gave up 4 bases and J gave up 1 base, with 1 base separating them. Germline values: CDR1 SEHNR, CDR2 FQNEAQ (reference sequence). The CDR3 loop spans 11 amino acids. The CDR3 nucleotides read TGTGCCAGCAGCTCCCAAGAGACCCAGTACTTC. This translates into CASSSQETQYF.

This chain uses TRBV10-3 with TRBJ1-5; D is uncertain. The CDR3 has 13 amino acids. Germline assignment: CDR1 ENHRY and CDR2 SYGVKD. Trimming pared 0 bases from V and 5 bases from J, leaving 5 bases between. DNA for the CDR3: TGTGCCATCAGTGAGTCGATAGATCAGCCCCAGCATTTT. Residues: CAISESIDQPQHF.

The CDR3 region has the DNA TGTGCCAGCTCTCCTCAAAACTTCAGGAACACTGAAGCTTTCTTT. It codes for CASSPQNFRNTEAFF. V usage is TRBV18 and J usage is TRBJ1-1; no definite D call. The CDR3 has 15 amino acids. The germline V gene encodes CDR1 KGHSH and CDR2 LQKENI. Trimming removed 6 bases from V and 1 base from J, with 15 bases in between.

This clone was observed a single time. V and J are TRBV7-3 and TRBJ1-1, with D possibly being TRBD1 (6 bases). Deletions cut 2 bases from V and 3 bases from J, with 7 bases between. Germline loops: CDR1 SGHTA, CDR2 FQGTGA. CDR3 size: 13 residues. The CDR3 coding sequence is TGTGCCAGCAGCTTACAGGGGTACACTGAAGCTTTCTTT. Encoded protein: CASSLQGYTEAFF.

This clone was seen a single time. V and J are TRBV7-2 and TRBJ2-6; D is ambiguous. Germline V CDR1 and CDR2: SGHTA, FQGNSA. This CDR3 region has 16 residues. V was cut by 5 bases and J by 0 bases, with 11 bases left in between. The DNA of the CDR3 is TGTGCCAGCAGCCCCAGGTCGAGCTCTGGGGCCAACGTCCTGACTTTC. Protein: CASSPRSSSGANVLTF.

The chain couples TRBV27 to TRBJ2-3; the match to TRBD1 covers 7 bases. CDR1 is MNHEY and CDR2 is SMNVEV in the germline V gene (reference sequence). The CDR3 is 14 residues long. The V gene end was trimmed by 5 bases and the J gene end by 0 bases; junction bases not matched to a gene: 2. The CDR3 reads CASSPRGSTDTQYF. The CDR3 DNA reads as TGTGCCAGCAGTCCCAGGGGGAGCACAGATACGCAGTATTTT.

V is TRBV4-1 and J is TRBJ1-2; 7 nucleotides align to TRBD1. V gave up 0 bases and J gave up 3 bases; unmatched junction bases: 10. Germline V gene lookup returns CDR1 MGHRA and CDR2 YSYEKL. CDR3 length: 17 residues. CDR3: CASSQDRGRGRDYGYTF. The CDR3 region has the DNA TGCGCCAGCAGCCAAGATAGGGGGCGGGGGCGCGACTATGGCTACACCTTC.

The chain recombines TRBV19 with TRBJ1-3; maybe TRBD1 (6 bases). CDR3 length: 15 residues. CDR1 is LNHDA, CDR2 SQIVND, per germline (reference sequence). V lost 5 bases to trimming and J lost 3 bases, with 14 bases between them. The CDR3 bases are TGTGCCAGTAGTCCAGACAGGACAAATGGAAACACCATATATTTT. Its protein product is CASSPDRTNGNTIYF.

This chain links TRBV18 with TRBJ1-2; D not certain. V shed 1 base and J shed 1 base, with 4 bases lying between them. This CDR3 has 13 amino acids. CDR1 and CDR2 (germline): KGHSH, LQKENI. DNA of the CDR3: TGTGCCAGCTCACCACTGGGTAACTATGGCTACACCTTC. It specifies CASSPLGNYGYTF.

The gene calls are TRBV5-1 and TRBJ2-7, with D perhaps matching TRBD2 (6 bases). Germline values: CDR1 SGHRS, CDR2 YFSETQ. Trimming shortened V by 4 bases and J by 5 bases, and 19 bases separated the two germline ends. The CDR3 is made up of 15 amino acids. The CDR3 loop is CASSLGGSHSDEQYF. The CDR3 region has the DNA TGCGCCAGCAGCCTGGGGGGATCCCACAGCGACGAGCAGTACTTC.

The chain employs TRBV7-2 and TRBJ2-7; no firm D call. The germline V gene encodes CDR1 SGHTA and CDR2 FQGNSA. V shed 0 bases and J shed 0 bases, with 9 bases lying between them. The CDR3 has 15 amino acids. The CDR3 DNA follows: TGTGCCAGCAGCTTAGCGATGGCTAGCTCCTACGAGCAGTACTTC. This codes for CASSLAMASSYEQYF.

The chain combines TRBV4-2 with TRBJ2-7, with a possible D match to TRBD2 (7 bases). The CDR3 spans 14 residues. V was shortened by 1 base and J by 6 bases, with 13 bases between the two germline ends. The germline gives CDR1 LGHNA, CDR2 YNFKEQ. In DNA form, the CDR3 reads TGTGCCAGCAGCCAAGGGCCAGGGGAGGGCGAGCAGTACTTC. The encoded protein is CASSQGPGEGEQYF.

This clone showed up just a few times. This chain links TRBV29-1 with TRBJ1-1, with D perhaps matching TRBD1 (6 bases). Germline V lookup: CDR1 SQVTM, CDR2 ANQGSEA. The CDR3 contains 11 residues. Trimming stripped 4 bases from V and 5 bases from J, with 8 bases between. The CDR3 sequence: CSVGGGTEAFF. The CDR3 DNA reads as TGCAGCGTTGGAGGGGGGACTGAAGCTTTCTTT.